These 28 T cell receptor beta chains were sequenced from one sample in a study of T cells in Graves' hyperthyroidism and ophthalmopathy. Template material for amplifying TCR beta CDR3 regions consisted of RNA transcripts. Carried out on the TCR CDR3, a first-round RT-PCR used the HTBI primer set. MiXCR, run by TCRdb on the multiplex PCR reads, gives a single entry per CDR3 protein. Counted here are approximately 400,000 distinct CDR3 sequences, 15% to 19% occurring once; the ten biggest clones make up over 7.5%. The material sequenced was blood. The receptors derive from a woman between 18 and 29 years old with Graves' hyperthyroidism.

This clonotype was detected ten times or more. The gene calls are TRBV12-3 or TRBV12-4 and TRBJ2-5; 13 positions match TRBD2. The CDR3 spans 15 residues. Trimming took 4 bases from V and 4 from J; bases not matched to a gene: 3. The CDR3 DNA follows: TGTGCCAGCAGTTCCGGACTAGCGGGGGTAGAGACCCAGTACTTC. This codes for CASSSGLAGVETQYF.

This clonotype was detected many times. The chain recombines TRBV10-2 with TRBJ1-5; D is uncertain. The CDR3 is made up of 11 amino acids. Trimming cost V 2 bases and J 8 bases, with 4 bases left between them. Germline V gene data show CDR1 as WSHSY and CDR2 as SAAADI. CDR3 in DNA: TGCGCCAGCAGTGAGGGGGAGCCCCAGCATTTT. Translating it yields CASSEGEPQHF.

The table lists this clonotype with many counts. The chain is built from TRBV9 and TRBJ2-2, with a possible D match to TRBD1 (5 bases). The CDR3 extends over 15 amino acids. CDR1 is SGDLS, CDR2 YYNGEE, per germline. Trimming stripped 0 bases from V and 7 bases from J, with 13 bases between. The CDR3 sequence is CASSVGAGIGGELFF. CDR3 nucleotides: TGTGCCAGCAGCGTAGGGGCAGGGATAGGCGGGGAGCTGTTTTTT.

The chain recombines TRBV6-1 with TRBJ2-7; TRBD1 agrees at 9 bases. V shed 8 bases and J 0 bases; nucleotides not matched to a gene: 2. Looked up from germline, CDR1 is MNHNS and CDR2 is SASEGT. The CDR3 loop spans 13 amino acids. The CDR3 bases are TGTGCCAGCCTGGGACAGGGCTCCTACGAGCAGTACTTC. It specifies CASLGQGSYEQYF.

This clonotype was seen at least ten times. A junction end diverges from the germline sequence, so it may reflect a read error. V gene TRBV6-1 combines with J gene TRBJ2-3, with TRBD2 matching over 9 bases. Germline V lookup: CDR1 MNHNS, CDR2 SASEGT. CDR3 length: 15 amino acids. The CDR3 DNA reads TGTGCCAGCAGGGAAGTAGCGGGAGTCGCAGATACGCAGTATTTT. Amino acid sequence: CASREVAGVADTQYF.

This clonotype came up many times. This sequence joins TRBV28 and TRBJ1-4, with D hard to call. Germline V gene lookup returns CDR1 MDHEN and CDR2 SYDVKM. The CDR3 totals 14 residues. V dropped 3 bases and J dropped 4 bases, with 9 bases sitting between them. The chain's CDR3 is CASSFVSFNEKLFF. In DNA form, the CDR3 reads TGTGCCAGCAGTTTCGTGAGCTTTAATGAAAAACTGTTTTTT.

Only one count was recorded for this clonotype. This chain connects TRBV4-2 to TRBJ2-3; perhaps D is TRBD1 or TRBD2 (5 bases each). This CDR3 has 14 residues. Per the germline V gene, CDR1 is LGHNA and CDR2 is YNFKEQ. V was clipped by 9 bases and J by 6 bases, with 19 bases between them. CDR3 in amino acids: CASRVGTLGDTQYF. The CDR3 coding sequence is TGTGCCAGTAGGGTCGGGACCCTCGGGGATACGCAGTATTTT.

The rearrangement joins TRBV5-1 to TRBJ1-2; 7 bases are shared with TRBD1. After removal of 3 bases from V and 7 bases from J, the junction contained 6 bases not matched to a gene. Germline values: CDR1 SGHRS, CDR2 YFSETQ. This CDR3 is built from 13 residues. In nucleotides, the CDR3 is TGCGCCAGCAGCTCTACAGGGGTCCGTGGCTACACCTTC. This codes for CASSSTGVRGYTF.

This clonotype was counted between two and nine times. This sequence joins TRBV28 and TRBJ1-5; 7 nucleotides align to TRBD1. The CDR3 loop spans 14 amino acids. The ends lost 7 bases at V and 8 bases at J; junction bases unmatched: 11. Germline CDR1 MDHEN, CDR2 SYDVKM. CDR3: CASTLQGTYKPQHF. Written as DNA, the CDR3 is TGTGCCAGCACTCTACAGGGGACGTACAAGCCCCAGCATTTT.

This clonotype was counted at least ten times. CDR3 residues: CASSAQWAGGSTDTQYF. In nucleotides, the CDR3 is TGTGCCAGCAGTGCCCAGTGGGCGGGGGGTAGCACAGATACGCAGTATTTT. The genes are TRBV6-1 and TRBJ2-3, with 8 positions matching TRBD2. From germline, CDR1 is MNHNS and CDR2 SASEGT. The V gene end was trimmed by 4 bases and the J gene end by 0 bases; junction bases not matched to a gene: 9. The CDR3 loop spans 17 amino acids.

The chain carries TRBV29-1 and TRBJ1-2; 7 bases match TRBD1. The junction had 15 bases not matched to a gene; V was cut back by 4 bases and J by 7 bases. CDR3 length: 15 amino acids. The germline CDR1 and CDR2 sequences are SQVTM and ANQGSEA. The CDR3 region has the DNA TGCAGCGTTGTTGAACTGACAGGGCCTATAGGTGGCTACACCTTC. Its translation is CSVVELTGPIGGYTF.

This clonotype was recorded many times. This chain connects TRBV10-3 to TRBJ1-2; the D gene is possibly TRBD1 (6 bases). The V end lost 7 bases, the J end lost 4 bases, and 13 bases lay between the germline ends. The CDR3 is 13 amino acids. In germline, CDR1 is ENHRY, CDR2 SYGVKD. CDR3 bases: TGTGCCATCACAGGGGCTCGTGGCTATGGCTACACCTTC. Amino acid sequence: CAITGARGYGYTF.

This clonotype was recorded at least ten times. This chain joins TRBV12-3 or TRBV12-4 and TRBJ1-3, with 7 bases fitting TRBD1. The CDR3 consists of 13 residues. J was trimmed by 9 bases and V by 6 bases; bases with no gene match: 8. The CDR3 region has the DNA TGTGCCAGCAGCCGTGACAGGGTTGGCACCATATATTTT. Its protein is CASSRDRVGTIYF.

This clonotype has ten or more counts. The CDR3 bases are TGTGCCAGCAGCCCCATGTCCCGGGACAGGGCTCCCCACCGGGAGCAGTACTTC. Protein: CASSPMSRDRAPHREQYF. The chain couples TRBV3-1 to TRBJ2-7; TRBD1 aligns across 9 bases. Per the germline V gene, CDR1 is LGHDT and CDR2 is YNNKEL (reference sequence). The CDR3 is 18 residues long. The V segment lost 4 bases and the J segment 7 bases; nucleotides outside the gene matches: 20.

This clonotype was counted many times. The chain recombines TRBV5-1 with TRBJ2-7; D possibly matches TRBD1 or TRBD2 (5 bases each). Germline CDR1 and CDR2: SGHRS and YFSETQ. The V gene lost 0 bases and the J gene lost 2 bases, with 15 bases spanning the gap. The CDR3 consists of 16 residues. The CDR3 DNA is TGCGCCAGCAGCTTGGCCTCGTGGGACGGGGCCTACGAGCAGTACTTC. The encoded protein is CASSLASWDGAYEQYF.

This clonotype was seen at least ten times. V is TRBV20-1 and J is TRBJ1-2; D is unresolved. The CDR3 has 12 amino acids. In germline, CDR1 is DFQATT, CDR2 SNEGSKA (reference sequence). V was pared by 3 bases and J by 8 bases, with 13 bases between. The CDR3 reads CSASLRVAGYTF. The CDR3, as DNA: TGCAGTGCTAGTTTGCGGGTGGCGGGCTACACCTTC.

This clonotype was seen at least ten times. Here the CDR3 reads CASSLDRGRNQPQHF. In DNA, the CDR3 is TGTGCCAGCAGCTTAGACAGGGGGAGAAATCAGCCCCAGCATTTT. This chain links TRBV7-8 with TRBJ1-5; 8 bases agree with TRBD1. The germline CDR1 and CDR2 sequences are SGHVS and FQNEAQ. The CDR3 consists of 15 residues. V lost 1 base and J lost 4; bases outside the gene matches: 3.

Worth noting for this clonotype: A much more abundant neighbour one base away suggests this may be a read error. The chain couples TRBV2 to TRBJ1-3; D not resolved. CDR3 size: 15 residues. Germline lookup yields CDR1 SNHLY and CDR2 FYNNEI. The CDR3 DNA reads as TGTGTCAGCGGCGGGGAAGTGAGCTCTGGAAACACCATATATTTT. Translating it yields CVSGGEVSSGNTIYF.

This clonotype was seen once. Germline and junction disagree at one end, which may indicate a read error. The chain carries TRBV27 and TRBJ1-2, with D maybe TRBD1 (6 bases). In germline, CDR1 is MNHEY, CDR2 SMNVEV (reference sequence). There are 14 residues in the CDR3. CDR3: CASSLKGDNDGYTF. The CDR3 DNA reads TGTGCCAGCAGTTTGAAGGGGGATAACGATGGCTACACCTTC.

Many counts were recorded for this clonotype. CDR3 loop: CASSYHAGTASYEQYF. The CDR3 bases are TGCGCCAGCAGTTACCACGCCGGGACCGCCTCCTACGAGCAGTACTTC. The chain links TRBV5-1 to TRBJ2-7; possibly TRBD1 or TRBD2 for D (5 bases each). This CDR3 region has 16 residues. The germline V gene encodes CDR1 SGHRS and CDR2 YFSETQ. Trimming left V 5 bases short and J 0 bases short, with 18 bases between. Filled out from reference TRBV5-1 and TRBJ2-7, the complete variable domain reads KAGVTQTPRYLIKTRGQQVTLSCSPISGHRSVSWYQQTPGQGLQFLFEYFSETQRNKGNFPGRFSGRQFSNSRSEMNVSTLELGDSALYLCASSYHAGTASYEQYFGPGTRLTVT.

The J gene is TRBJ1-2, the V gene TRBV6-5; 7 bases map to TRBD1. The CDR3 is made up of 15 amino acids. The germline V gene has CDR1 MNHEY and CDR2 SVGAGI. After removal of 0 bases from V and 5 bases from J, the junction contained 6 bases not matched to a gene. DNA for the CDR3: TGTGCCAGCAGTTACTCGAGGACAGGAACATATGGCTACACCTTC. Encoded protein: CASSYSRTGTYGYTF.

This clonotype turned up a few times. This chain joins TRBV18 and TRBJ2-2; TRBD1 matches 9 bases. Germline CDR1 is KGHSH and CDR2 is LQKENI. V was pared by 1 base and J by 5 bases, with 5 bases of the junction left unmatched. The length of the CDR3 is 16 residues. CDR3 sequence: CASSPLGQGITGELFF. The CDR3 region has the DNA TGTGCCAGCTCACCACTCGGACAGGGGATTACCGGGGAGCTGTTTTTT.

This chain joins TRBV20-1 and TRBJ2-1; 8 bases are shared with TRBD2. V lost 3 bases and J lost 9; bases outside the gene matches: 13. From germline, CDR1 is DFQATT and CDR2 SNEGSKA (reference sequence). The CDR3 contains 15 residues. CDR3 loop: CSARKAASGLSEQFF. CDR3 nucleotides: TGCAGTGCTAGGAAGGCGGCTAGCGGGCTTTCTGAGCAGTTCTTC.

This clonotype was detected many times. The rearrangement uses TRBV15 and TRBJ2-5, with a weak D call TRBD1 (5 bases). This CDR3 contains 14 residues. Trimming cost V 2 bases and J 3 bases, with 10 bases left between them. Germline CDR1 reads LNHNV; CDR2 reads YYDKDF (reference sequence). CDR3 region: CATSRRQFEETQYF. The CDR3 coding sequence is TGTGCCACCAGCAGACGACAGTTCGAAGAGACCCAGTACTTC.

This clonotype turned up a few times. The chain employs TRBV6-2 or TRBV6-3 and TRBJ1-5; TRBD1 matches at 9 bases. In germline, CDR1 is MNHEY, CDR2 SVGEGT. V lost 2 bases to trimming and J lost 7 bases; unmatched junction nucleotides: 9. The CDR3 covers 16 residues. DNA of the CDR3: TGTGCCAGCAGTTACAGCCGACAGGGGGTAGGCCAGCCCCAGCATTTT. It translates to CASSYSRQGVGQPQHF.

The chain employs TRBV2 and TRBJ1-3, with D possibly matching TRBD1 (5 bases). Germline V gene lookup returns CDR1 SNHLY and CDR2 FYNNEI. V lost 2 bases, J lost 0 bases, and 20 bases lay in between. The CDR3 is 19 amino acids. CDR3 sequence: CASSERRTLGTYSGNTIYF. The CDR3 DNA sequence: TGTGCCAGCAGTGAACGACGCACCCTGGGGACCTACTCTGGAAACACCATATATTTT.

This clonotype was recorded at least ten times. The chain employs TRBV28 and TRBJ1-4; the D is unclear. CDR1 MDHEN and CDR2 SYDVKM come from the germline V gene. The V end was cut by 8 bases, the J end by 10 bases, with 20 bases between. The length of the CDR3 is 14 residues. The CDR3 loop reads CASGSRAPSVKLFF. CDR3 sequence (DNA): TGTGCCAGCGGCTCCCGGGCCCCCAGCGTAAAACTGTTTTTT. Full variable domain (outside the CDR3, taken from reference TRBV28 and TRBJ1-4): DVKVTQSSRYLVKRTGEKVFLECVQDMDHENMFWYRQDPGLGLRLIYFSYDVKMKEKGDIPEGYSVSREKKERFSLILESASTNQTSMYLCASGSRAPSVKLFFGSGTQLSVL.

This clonotype has at least ten counts. The chain carries TRBV7-8 and TRBJ2-1; D is perhaps TRBD2 (6 bases). CDR1 is SGHVS, CDR2 FQNEAQ, per germline. This CDR3 contains 15 residues. V shed 1 base and J shed 7 bases, with 14 bases lying between them. CDR3 nucleotide sequence: TGTGCCAGCAGCTTAGAAGGAGGGGCGGGAAATGAGCAGTTCTTC. It yields the protein CASSLEGGAGNEQFF.